These T cell receptor beta chains were read from a single sample in a study of cytotoxic CD8 clonotypes in ibrutinib-treated CLL. Clones were sequenced by immunoSEQ multiplex PCR, and TCRdb holds only the in-frame ones, with some missing. In the table there are some 130,000 clones, more than 85% of which are singletons. The sequenced sample was PBMCs, obtained after 12 months of ibrutinib treatment. Receptor source: a human donor with chronic lymphocytic leukemia. CDR3s include the opening cysteine and the closing phenylalanine or tryptophan. Each record gives: clone size, V gene, J gene, D gene, CDR3 DNA, CDR3 protein. The D gene is left open where the match is weak. The size of a clone is reported for some rows only, either as once, few or many, or as a class for expanded clones.

size: NA; V: TRBV2; J: TRBJ1-1; D: NA; DNA: TGTGCCAGCACCGGGCGGCCCGAAGGTGGTGAAGCTTTCTTT; CDR3: CASTGRPEGGEAFF
size: NA; V: TRBV5-1; J: TRBJ2-3; D: TRBD1; DNA: TGCGCCAGCAGCCTTGGACAGGAGGCAGATACGCAGTATTTT; CDR3: CASSLGQEADTQYF
size: NA; V: TRBV18; J: TRBJ1-2; D: TRBD1; DNA: TGTGCCAGCTCCCCAGGGGGTGACTATGGCTACACCTTC; CDR3: CASSPGGDYGYTF
size: NA; V: TRBV9; J: TRBJ1-4; D: NA; DNA: TGTGCCAGCGGATCAGGGGATAGCAGTGAAAAACTGTTTTTT; CDR3: CASGSGDSSEKLFF
size: NA; V: TRBV6-5; J: TRBJ2-2; D: NA; DNA: TGTGCCAGCGGAATAAACACCGGGGAGCTGTTTTTT; CDR3: CASGINTGELFF
size: NA; V: TRBV7-8; J: TRBJ2-7; D: NA; DNA: TGTGCCAGCAGCCGCGATACAACCCTGGGGTACTTC; CDR3: CASSRDTTLGYF
size: NA; V: TRBV5-4; J: TRBJ1-2; D: TRBD1; DNA: TGTGCCAGCAGCTTGGACCCGCTAAGACAGGGGCGGAACTATGGCTACACCTTC; CDR3: CASSLDPLRQGRNYGYTF
size: NA; V: TRBV28; J: TRBJ2-7; D: NA; DNA: TGTGCCAGCAGTGTCCCGGACAGAGGCTACGAGCAGTACTTC; CDR3: CASSVPDRGYEQYF
size: once; V: TRBV9; J: TRBJ2-1; D: TRBD2; DNA: TGTGCCAGCAGCGTAGACAGCGGGAGGTTGGGTGAGCAGTTCTTC; CDR3: CASSVDSGRLGEQFF
size: NA; V: TRBV19; J: TRBJ1-1; D: NA; DNA: TGTGCCAGTAGACTGGGGGGCGCGGGTACAGCTTTCTTT; CDR3: CASRLGGAGTAFF
size: once; V: TRBV7-3; J: TRBJ2-1; D: NA; DNA: TGTGCCAGCAGCTCCTTACCGGGGAGTGAGCAGTTCTTC; CDR3: CASSSLPGSEQFF
size: few; V: TRBV28; J: TRBJ1-5; D: NA; DNA: TGTGCCAGCACTATCGGCGGTCAGCCCCAGCATTTT; CDR3: CASTIGGQPQHF
size: NA; V: TRBV19; J: TRBJ1-1; D: NA; DNA: TGTGCCAGTAGAAAAGGGGGGAACACTGAAGCTTTCTTT; CDR3: CASRKGGNTEAFF
size: NA; V: TRBV5-1; J: TRBJ2-1; D: TRBD1; DNA: TGCGCCAGCAGCTTACAGGGGGAGAATGAGCAGTTCTTC; CDR3: CASSLQGENEQFF
size: NA; V: TRBV5-1; J: TRBJ2-3; D: NA; DNA: TGCGCCAGCAGGGTAGGGGCAGATACGCAGTATTTT; CDR3: CASRVGADTQYF
size: NA; V: TRBV28; J: TRBJ2-7; D: NA; DNA: TGTGCCAGCAGTCGAAATCTCCGTTTAGGGATTTACGAGCAGTACTTC; CDR3: CASSRNLRLGIYEQYF
size: NA; V: TRBV16; J: TRBJ2-1; D: NA; DNA: TGTGCCAGCAGCCAATCTGAAAGCAGGTGGGATGAGCAGTTCTTC; CDR3: CASSQSESRWDEQFF
size: NA; V: TRBV5-1; J: TRBJ1-1; D: NA; DNA: TGCGCCAGCAGCGACGGACGGGGGAACACTGAAGCTTTCTTT; CDR3: CASSDGRGNTEAFF
size: NA; V: TRBV9; J: TRBJ2-1; D: NA; DNA: TGTGCCAGCAGCGTAGCTGGCGCCTGCCAATACAATGAGCAGTTCTTC; CDR3: CASSVAGACQYNEQFF
size: NA; V: TRBV7-9; J: TRBJ2-7; D: TRBD2; DNA: TGTGCCAGCAGCCTGGGACTAGAGACCTACGAGCAGTACTTC; CDR3: CASSLGLETYEQYF
size: NA; V: TRBV6-1; J: TRBJ1-4; D: NA; DNA: TGTGCCAGCAGTGTCCAAGGGAGGGTGAGTGAAAAACTGTTTTTT; CDR3: CASSVQGRVSEKLFF
size: NA; V: TRBV7-2; J: TRBJ1-1; D: NA; DNA: TGTGCCAGCAGCTTTTTACCCGCGAACACTGAAGCTTTCTTT; CDR3: CASSFLPANTEAFF
size: NA; V: TRBV30; J: TRBJ2-5; D: NA; DNA: TGTGCCTGGACCCCGGGCGAAGACCAAGAGACCCAGTACTTC; CDR3: CAWTPGEDQETQYF
size: NA; V: TRBV29-1; J: TRBJ2-5; D: TRBD1; DNA: TGCAGCGTTGAAGGGGGGACAGGGGGCTCGGAGACCCAGTACTTC; CDR3: CSVEGGTGGSETQYF
size: NA; V: TRBV2; J: TRBJ2-3; D: NA; DNA: TGTGCCAGCAGATCACAGGGTAGTACAGATACGCAGTATTTT; CDR3: CASRSQGSTDTQYF
size: NA; V: TRBV19; J: TRBJ2-7; D: TRBD1; DNA: TGTGCCAGTAGTATAGGCGGTGGCAGGGGGTACGAGCAGTACTTC; CDR3: CASSIGGGRGYEQYF
size: NA; V: TRBV6-5; J: TRBJ2-7; D: TRBD1; DNA: TGTGCCAGCAGTTACTCGAGGTCGGGACAGCTGTACTTC; CDR3: CASSYSRSGQLYF
size: NA; V: TRBV28; J: TRBJ1-2; D: TRBD1; DNA: TGTGCCAGCAGTTTACACATAACCCGGGACAGGGGCTATGGCTACACCTTC; CDR3: CASSLHITRDRGYGYTF
size: NA; V: TRBV19; J: TRBJ1-2; D: NA; DNA: TGTGCCAGTACCCCGACAGGCCTAGCTAACTATGGCTACACCTTC; CDR3: CASTPTGLANYGYTF
size: NA; V: TRBV10-3; J: TRBJ2-1; D: TRBD2; DNA: TGTGCCATCAGCACATATACTAGCGATTCCTACAATGAGCAGTTCTTC; CDR3: CAISTYTSDSYNEQFF
size: NA; V: TRBV27; J: TRBJ2-7; D: TRBD1; DNA: TGTGCCAGCAGTCTCCTATCCGGGACAGCCTACGAGCAGTACTTC; CDR3: CASSLLSGTAYEQYF
size: NA; V: TRBV25-1; J: TRBJ2-7; D: TRBD1; DNA: TGTGCCAGCAGTGAATTCGGACAGGGGTACGAGCAGTACTTC; CDR3: CASSEFGQGYEQYF
size: NA; V: TRBV30; J: TRBJ1-5; D: NA; DNA: TGTGCCTGGAGTCCACGGGGAGGCTTCGGTCAGCCCCAGCATTTT; CDR3: CAWSPRGGFGQPQHF
size: NA; V: TRBV19; J: TRBJ2-7; D: TRBD2; DNA: TGTGCCAGTAGTATTCCCAGGACTAGCGGAGACTACGAGCAGTACTTC; CDR3: CASSIPRTSGDYEQYF
size: NA; V: TRBV7-2; J: TRBJ1-2; D: NA; DNA: TGTGCCAGCAGCGTAAGCGCGGACCTTCGGGAGTATGGCTACACCTTC; CDR3: CASSVSADLREYGYTF